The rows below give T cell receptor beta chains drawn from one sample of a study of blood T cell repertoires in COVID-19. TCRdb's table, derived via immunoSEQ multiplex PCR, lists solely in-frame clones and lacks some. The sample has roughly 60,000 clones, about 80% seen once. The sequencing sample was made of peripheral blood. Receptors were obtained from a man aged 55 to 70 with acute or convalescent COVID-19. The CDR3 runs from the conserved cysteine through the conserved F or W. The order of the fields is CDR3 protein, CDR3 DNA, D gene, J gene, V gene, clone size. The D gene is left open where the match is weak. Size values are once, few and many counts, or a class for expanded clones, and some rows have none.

CDR3 protein: CASSPGIGGPYGYTF
CDR3 DNA: TGTGCCAGCAGCCCCGGGATAGGGGGCCCCTATGGCTACACCTTC
D gene: TRBD1
J gene: TRBJ1-2
V gene: TRBV5-6
clone size: .

CDR3 protein: CASSPGTGATEAFF
CDR3 DNA: TGCGCCAGCAGCCCAGGGACAGGGGCCACTGAAGCTTTCTTT
D gene: TRBD1
J gene: TRBJ1-1
V gene: TRBV5-1
clone size: .

CDR3 protein: CASSSTRAGGISTNTEAFF
CDR3 DNA: TGTGCCAGCAGTTCCACACGTGCGGGGGGGATCTCAACGAACACTGAAGCTTTCTTT
D gene: .
J gene: TRBJ1-1
V gene: TRBV27
clone size: once

CDR3 protein: CASRFSGTGVYEQYF
CDR3 DNA: TGTGCCAGCAGATTTTCCGGGACAGGGGTCTACGAGCAGTACTTC
D gene: TRBD1
J gene: TRBJ2-7
V gene: TRBV6-5
clone size: once

CDR3 protein: CASSLIGVTNEKLFF
CDR3 DNA: TGTGCCAGCAGCTTAATCGGGGTTACCAATGAAAAACTGTTTTTT
D gene: .
J gene: TRBJ1-4
V gene: TRBV7-2
clone size: .

CDR3 protein: CASSFQNYNSPLHF
CDR3 DNA: TGTGCCAGCAGCTTCCAGAATTATAATTCACCCCTCCACTTT
D gene: .
J gene: TRBJ1-6
V gene: TRBV7-2
clone size: few

CDR3 protein: CASSFTILRGNTGELFF
CDR3 DNA: TGTGCCAGCAGCTTCACAATCTTAAGGGGAAACACCGGGGAGCTGTTTTTT
D gene: .
J gene: TRBJ2-2
V gene: TRBV7-2
clone size: .

CDR3 protein: CAINPGFLDEQFF
CDR3 DNA: TGTGCCATCAATCCAGGGTTTTTAGATGAGCAGTTCTTC
D gene: .
J gene: TRBJ2-1
V gene: TRBV10-3
clone size: once

CDR3 protein: CASGTGAKNIQYF
CDR3 DNA: TGTGCCAGCGGAACGGGAGCCAAAAACATTCAGTACTTC
D gene: .
J gene: TRBJ2-4
V gene: TRBV19
clone size: once

CDR3 protein: CASSIRDGTYNEQFF
CDR3 DNA: TGTGCCAGTAGTATCCGGGACGGGACTTACAATGAGCAGTTCTTC
D gene: .
J gene: TRBJ2-1
V gene: TRBV19
clone size: .

CDR3 protein: CASSRTGNQPQHF
CDR3 DNA: TGCGCCAGCAGCCGGACAGGGAATCAGCCCCAGCATTTT
D gene: TRBD1
J gene: TRBJ1-5
V gene: TRBV4-1
clone size: once

CDR3 protein: CASSLSTSGGSYNEQFF
CDR3 DNA: TGTGCCAGCAGCTTATCGACTAGCGGGGGGTCCTACAATGAGCAGTTCTTC
D gene: TRBD2
J gene: TRBJ2-1
V gene: TRBV7-3
clone size: .

CDR3 protein: CASSLLGQGVDSPLHF
CDR3 DNA: TGCGCCAGCAGCTTGTTGGGACAGGGCGTGGATTCACCCCTCCACTTT
D gene: TRBD1
J gene: TRBJ1-6
V gene: TRBV5-1
clone size: once

CDR3 protein: CASRFSSGANVLTF
CDR3 DNA: TGTGCCAGCAGATTTAGCTCTGGGGCCAACGTCCTGACTTTC
D gene: .
J gene: TRBJ2-6
V gene: TRBV2
clone size: .

CDR3 protein: CASSSGGTSYEQYF
CDR3 DNA: TGTGCCAGCAGTTCGGGGGGCACCTCCTACGAGCAGTACTTC
D gene: .
J gene: TRBJ2-7
V gene: TRBV6-5
clone size: .

CDR3 protein: CASSLLYALDYEQFF
CDR3 DNA: TGTGCCAGCAGCTTACTATACGCCCTAGATTATGAGCAGTTCTTC
D gene: .
J gene: TRBJ2-1
V gene: TRBV7-2
clone size: .

CDR3 protein: CASSPLGGASSVLTF
CDR3 DNA: TGTGCCAGCAGCCCTCTCGGGGGGGCTTCCAGCGTCCTGACTTTC
D gene: TRBD2
J gene: TRBJ2-6
V gene: TRBV6-6
clone size: few

CDR3 protein: CASSSGGLGYGYTF
CDR3 DNA: TGTGCCAGCAGCTCAGGCGGACTCGGCTATGGCTACACCTTC
D gene: .
J gene: TRBJ1-2
V gene: TRBV7-9
clone size: .

CDR3 protein: CASSDRTSTDTQYF
CDR3 DNA: TGTGCCAGCAGTGACAGGACTAGCACAGATACGCAGTATTTT
D gene: .
J gene: TRBJ2-3
V gene: TRBV2
clone size: .

CDR3 protein: CASSYTNGGNQPQHF
CDR3 DNA: TGTGCCAGCAGTTACACGAACGGGGGCAATCAGCCCCAGCATTTT
D gene: .
J gene: TRBJ1-5
V gene: TRBV27
clone size: .

CDR3 protein: CASSLRGEGAETQYF
CDR3 DNA: TGTGCCAGCAGCCTGAGGGGAGAGGGGGCAGAGACCCAGTACTTC
D gene: TRBD1
J gene: TRBJ2-5
V gene: TRBV5-4
clone size: .

CDR3 protein: CASISGGFNEQFF
CDR3 DNA: TGTGCCAGCATTAGCGGGGGGTTCAATGAGCAGTTCTTC
D gene: TRBD2
J gene: TRBJ2-1
V gene: TRBV27
clone size: .

CDR3 protein: CASTELVSGQGRVRHEKLFF
CDR3 DNA: TGTGCCAGCACTGAGCTAGTCTCGGGACAGGGTAGAGTGCGTCACGAAAAACTGTTTTTT
D gene: TRBD1
J gene: TRBJ1-4
V gene: TRBV6-1
clone size: .

CDR3 protein: CATSSSGTSNSPLHF
CDR3 DNA: TGTGCCACCAGCAGCAGCGGGACAAGTAATTCACCCCTCCACTTT
D gene: .
J gene: TRBJ1-6
V gene: TRBV15
clone size: .

CDR3 protein: CASSSLPGHLTEAFF
CDR3 DNA: TGTGCCAGCAGCTCTCTCCCGGGACACTTGACTGAAGCTTTCTTT
D gene: .
J gene: TRBJ1-1
V gene: TRBV5-5
clone size: .

CDR3 protein: CASTLLVHRVVSGANVLTF
CDR3 DNA: TGTGCCAGCACCCTCCTAGTCCACAGGGTTGTCTCTGGGGCCAACGTCCTGACTTTC
D gene: .
J gene: TRBJ2-6
V gene: TRBV5-8
clone size: .

CDR3 protein: CASSLFSGGGPYNEQFF
CDR3 DNA: TGTGCCAGCAGTTTATTCTCCGGCGGGGGACCTTACAATGAGCAGTTCTTC
D gene: TRBD2
J gene: TRBJ2-1
V gene: TRBV27
clone size: .

CDR3 protein: CASSSRWSQETQYF
CDR3 DNA: TGTGCCAGCTCATCCCGGTGGAGCCAAGAGACCCAGTACTTC
D gene: .
J gene: TRBJ2-5
V gene: TRBV18
clone size: .

CDR3 protein: CASSQIQGSGYTF
CDR3 DNA: TGTGCCAGCAGCCAAATTCAGGGGAGCGGCTACACCTTC
D gene: .
J gene: TRBJ1-2
V gene: TRBV14
clone size: .

CDR3 protein: CASRSGANVLTF
CDR3 DNA: TGTGCCAGCCGTTCTGGGGCCAACGTCCTGACTTTC
D gene: .
J gene: TRBJ2-6
V gene: TRBV19
clone size: .

CDR3 protein: CASSPRELGSGNTIYF
CDR3 DNA: TGTGCCAGCTCACCACGGGAGTTAGGCTCTGGAAACACCATATATTTT
D gene: .
J gene: TRBJ1-3
V gene: TRBV18
clone size: .

CDR3 protein: CAASGGPSTQYF
CDR3 DNA: TGTGCCGCTAGCGGGGGACCAAGTACGCAGTATTTT
D gene: TRBD2
J gene: TRBJ2-3
V gene: TRBV6-5
clone size: few

CDR3 protein: CASGRDATDTQYF
CDR3 DNA: TGTGCCAGTGGGAGGGACGCCACAGATACGCAGTATTTT
D gene: TRBD2
J gene: TRBJ2-3
V gene: TRBV7-9
clone size: .

CDR3 protein: CASSSDASLYTEAFF
CDR3 DNA: TGTGCCAGCAGCTCCGATGCCAGTCTCTACACTGAAGCTTTCTTT
D gene: .
J gene: TRBJ1-1
V gene: TRBV7-8
clone size: .

CDR3 protein: CASSSTGTAYYEQYF
CDR3 DNA: TGTGCCAGCAGCTCCACCGGGACAGCTTATTACGAGCAGTACTTC
D gene: TRBD1
J gene: TRBJ2-7
V gene: TRBV11-2
clone size: .

CDR3 protein: CASSYSPTGGSYEQYF
CDR3 DNA: TGTGCCAGCAGTTACTCCCCTACAGGGGGGTCCTACGAGCAGTACTTC
D gene: TRBD1
J gene: TRBJ2-7
V gene: TRBV27
clone size: .

CDR3 protein: CASSSQGQGYEQYF
CDR3 DNA: TGTGCCAGCAGTTCCCAGGGACAGGGGTACGAGCAGTACTTC
D gene: TRBD1
J gene: TRBJ2-7
V gene: TRBV27
clone size: .

CDR3 protein: CASSFRGGGSNQPQHF
CDR3 DNA: TGTGCCAGCAGTTTTAGAGGCGGTGGTAGCAATCAGCCCCAGCATTTT
D gene: .
J gene: TRBJ1-5
V gene: TRBV28
clone size: once

CDR3 protein: CASSPLGDSHAGYTF
CDR3 DNA: TGTGCCAGCTCACCACTAGGGGATTCGCACGCTGGCTACACCTTC
D gene: .
J gene: TRBJ1-2
V gene: TRBV18
clone size: .

CDR3 protein: CATSDGQGYGYTF
CDR3 DNA: TGTGCCACCAGTGATGGACAGGGCTACGGCTACACCTTC
D gene: TRBD1
J gene: TRBJ1-2
V gene: TRBV24-1
clone size: .

CDR3 protein: CASSLQGRGTGELFF
CDR3 DNA: TGCGCCAGCAGCTTACAGGGTAGGGGAACCGGGGAGCTGTTTTTT
D gene: .
J gene: TRBJ2-2
V gene: TRBV5-1
clone size: .

CDR3 protein: CASSEVRRTNYGYTF
CDR3 DNA: TGTGCCAGCAGTGAAGTCCGGCGGACTAACTATGGCTACACCTTC
D gene: .
J gene: TRBJ1-2
V gene: TRBV2
clone size: .

CDR3 protein: CASSVAGGTYNEQFF
CDR3 DNA: TGTGCCAGCAGTGTAGCGGGGGGGACGTACAATGAGCAGTTCTTC
D gene: TRBD2
J gene: TRBJ2-1
V gene: TRBV5-6
clone size: .

CDR3 protein: CASSYRMDREHYGYTF
CDR3 DNA: TGTGCCAGCAGTTACCGAATGGACAGGGAACACTATGGCTACACCTTC
D gene: TRBD1
J gene: TRBJ1-2
V gene: TRBV6-6
clone size: .

CDR3 protein: CASSLRQGGDEKLFF
CDR3 DNA: TGTGCCAGCAGCTTAAGACAGGGTGGCGATGAAAAACTGTTTTTT
D gene: TRBD1
J gene: TRBJ1-4
V gene: TRBV7-9
clone size: once

CDR3 protein: CASSSPGQSTDTQYF
CDR3 DNA: TGTGCCAGCAGCTCGCCGGGACAGAGCACAGATACGCAGTATTTT
D gene: TRBD1
J gene: TRBJ2-3
V gene: TRBV5-8
clone size: .

CDR3 protein: CASSFPTGGAGNTEAFF
CDR3 DNA: TGCGCCAGCAGCTTCCCCACAGGGGGAGCAGGAAACACTGAAGCTTTCTTT
D gene: TRBD1
J gene: TRBJ1-1
V gene: TRBV5-1
clone size: .

CDR3 protein: CASSQEGWAGEKLFF
CDR3 DNA: TGCGCCAGCAGCCAAGAGGGCTGGGCCGGTGAAAAACTGTTTTTT
D gene: .
J gene: TRBJ1-4
V gene: TRBV4-1
clone size: few

CDR3 protein: CAWMKRDRNTEAFF
CDR3 DNA: TGTGCCTGGATGAAACGGGACAGGAACACTGAAGCTTTCTTT
D gene: TRBD1
J gene: TRBJ1-1
V gene: TRBV30
clone size: few

CDR3 protein: CASSTIYPQGSGVVGELFF
CDR3 DNA: TGTGCCAGCAGCACCATCTATCCCCAGGGGAGCGGGGTAGTCGGGGAGCTGTTTTTT
D gene: .
J gene: TRBJ2-2
V gene: TRBV7-9
clone size: .

CDR3 protein: CASSVGQGSTEAFF
CDR3 DNA: TGTGCCAGCAGTGTTGGGCAGGGTAGCACTGAAGCTTTCTTT
D gene: .
J gene: TRBJ1-1
V gene: TRBV2
clone size: .

CDR3 protein: CASTHTSRQGAGYTF
CDR3 DNA: TGTGCCAGCACCCATACCAGTCGACAGGGGGCTGGCTACACCTTC
D gene: TRBD1
J gene: TRBJ1-2
V gene: TRBV7-2
clone size: .

CDR3 protein: CASSLRRGQPQHF
CDR3 DNA: TGTGCCAGCAGCCTACGAAGGGGTCAGCCCCAGCATTTT
D gene: .
J gene: TRBJ1-5
V gene: TRBV6-5
clone size: .

CDR3 protein: CASSQDNRDYYGYTF
CDR3 DNA: TGTGCCAGCAGCCAAGATAACAGGGATTACTATGGCTACACCTTC
D gene: .
J gene: TRBJ1-2
V gene: TRBV4-2
clone size: .